The sequence of this T cell receptor beta chain was determined in a study of T cells in Graves' hyperthyroidism and ophthalmopathy. This clonotype was observed a few times. RNA transcripts yielded amplified TCR beta CDR3 regions. First-round RT-PCR with HTBI primers amplified the TCR CDR3 region. TCRdb itself ran the multiplex PCR reads through MiXCR, one entry per CDR3 protein. The repertoire has roughly 800,000 distinct CDR3 sequences, roughly 40% of them found once; the top ten carry 7.5% to 9.5%. CDR3 size: 16 residues. Trimming took off 6 bases at V and 0 bases at J, with 15 bases between the two ends.

The sequencing input was blood. The TCR sequence derives from a man younger than 30 with Graves' hyperthyroidism. The chain couples TRBV12-3 or TRBV12-4 to TRBJ1-5; tentative D call: TRBD1 (5 bases). As DNA, the CDR3 is TGTGCCAGCAGGTCGGGACTTCATTATAGCAATCAGCCCCAGCATTTT. It is translated as CASRSGLHYSNQPQHF.